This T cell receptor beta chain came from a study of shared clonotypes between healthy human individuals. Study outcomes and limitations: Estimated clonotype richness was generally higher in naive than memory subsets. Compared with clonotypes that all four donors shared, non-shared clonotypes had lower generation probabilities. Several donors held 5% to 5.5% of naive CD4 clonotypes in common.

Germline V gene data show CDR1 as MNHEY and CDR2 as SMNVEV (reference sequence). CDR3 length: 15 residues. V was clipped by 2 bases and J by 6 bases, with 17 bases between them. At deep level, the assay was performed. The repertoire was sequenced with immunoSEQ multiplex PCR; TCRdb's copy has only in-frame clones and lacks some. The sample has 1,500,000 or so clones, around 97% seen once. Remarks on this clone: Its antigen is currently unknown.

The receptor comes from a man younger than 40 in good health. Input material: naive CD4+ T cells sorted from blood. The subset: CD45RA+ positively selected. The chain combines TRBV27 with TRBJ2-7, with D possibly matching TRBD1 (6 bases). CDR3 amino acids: CASSLRGFLPFEQYF. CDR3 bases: TGTGCCAGCAGTTTAAGGGGGTTCCTACCGTTCGAGCAGTACTTC.